At least ten counts were recorded for the clone carrying this TCR beta chain. CDR1 GTSNPN and CDR2 SVGIG come from the germline V gene (reference sequence). This CDR3 has 15 residues. V dropped 2 bases and J dropped 9 bases, with 21 bases sitting between them. Fresh peripheral blood, 9.5 to 10 ml of it, supplied the PBMCs. These data are taken from a study of T cells in Graves' hyperthyroidism and ophthalmopathy. The investigators amplified TCR beta CDR3 regions from RNA transcripts. A set of HTBI primers served as the primers for a first-round RT-PCR of the TCR CDR3. TCRdb analysed the multiplex PCR reads with MiXCR anew, one entry per CDR3 protein. Of roughly 250,000 distinct CDR3 sequences in the sample, around 22% were seen once.

Sequencing was done on a sample of blood. The rearrangement links TRBV30 to TRBJ2-3, with D possibly TRBD2 on 6 matching bases. The clonotype originates from a man between 25 and 39 years old with Graves' ophthalmopathy. CDR3 nucleotide sequence: TGTGCCTGGAGTCTAGCGATCACAAGCCGGGGAACGCAGTATTTT. This translates into CAWSLAITSRGTQYF.